This T cell receptor beta chain was sequenced during a study of cytomegalovirus exposure and HLA in healthy donors. In the study overall: Inside one of the first data releases sat about 85 million unique TCRs taken from HLA-typed donors. The study, taken as a whole, reports: In an earlier analysis, about 87% or about 30%: the productive usage of most TCR beta V segments.

The V and J ends lost 10 bases and 0 bases, in that order; junction bases with no gene match: 14. Germline-derived CDR1 and CDR2 are SNHLY and FYNNEI. The CDR3 loop spans 18 amino acids. With regard to this clone: What it recognizes is unknown.

In the PCR, 60 Vbeta and 13 Jbeta primers were used. Profiling relied on immunoSEQ multiplex PCR, and the TCRdb table lists in-frame clones only, not all of them. The sample comprises 100,000 or so clones, 74% of which are singletons, and roughly 2.6% rests with the top ten. The gene calls are TRBV2 and TRBJ2-4; TRBD2 matches at 11 bases. The specimen was PBMCs. The TCR originated in a man between 45 and 60 years old in good health and CMV-seropositive. CDR3 amino acids: CANQPAALAGGAKNIQYF. In nucleotides, the CDR3 is TGTGCCAACCAACCCGCCGCGCTAGCGGGAGGAGCCAAAAACATTCAGTACTTC.